Listed below are T cell receptor beta chains from one sample, sequenced in a study of CD8 T cells in ankylosing spondylitis. In TCRdb, the 5' RACE reads were re-called with MiXCR into one record per CDR3 protein. The table has about 330,000 distinct CDR3 sequences, 6.5% to 10% seen once. Input material: blood, either unsorted or a sorted T cell fraction (not recorded which). These receptors were collected from a male donor with ankylosing spondylitis. Each CDR3 is given with its conserved first and last residue. A D gene is named only where the DNA matches it firmly. For some rows the clone size is stated as once, few or many, or as a class when expanded; others skip it.

CDR3 protein | CDR3 DNA | J gene | clone size | D gene | V gene
CSARDLSGAGAWETQYF | TGCAGTGCTAGAGATCTTTCTGGGGCGGGAGCCTGGGAGACCCAGTACTTC | TRBJ2-5 | many | TRBD2 | TRBV20-1
CASSEGVTETQYF | TGCGCCAGCAGTGAGGGGGTTACAGAGACCCAGTACTTC | TRBJ2-5 | few | . | TRBV10-2
CSTFPGQGTPEQFF | TGCAGTACCTTCCCGGGACAGGGGACTCCGGAGCAGTTCTTC | TRBJ2-1 | . | TRBD1 | TRBV20-1
CASSTHSGGVKTQYF | TGTGCCAGCAGCACACACTCCGGAGGGGTTAAGACCCAGTACTTC | TRBJ2-5 | . | . | TRBV7-8
CAIRVQGAGYNEQFF | TGTGCCATCAGGGTACAGGGGGCAGGGTACAATGAGCAGTTCTTC | TRBJ2-1 | many | TRBD1 | TRBV10-3
CASSAPLAGVWGTNTQYF | TGTGCCAGCAGCGCCCCACTAGCGGGAGTTTGGGGCACAAATACGCAGTATTTT | TRBJ2-3 | few | TRBD2 | TRBV11-2
CASSQDRVIGYTF | TGTGCCAGCAGCCAAGACCGCGTAATTGGCTACACCTTC | TRBJ1-2 | many | . | TRBV14
CASSHPTRGLSDAFF | TGTGCCAGCAGCCACCCGACGAGGGGGTTGAGCGATGCTTTCTTT | TRBJ1-1 | many | . | TRBV5-6
CASSPGLALGETQYF | TGTGCCAGCAGTCCCGGACTAGCTCTCGGAGAGACCCAGTACTTC | TRBJ2-5 | few | TRBD2 | TRBV6-1
CAWSGRQGGTEAFF | TGTGCCTGGAGTGGAAGACAGGGCGGAACTGAAGCTTTCTTT | TRBJ1-1 | few | TRBD1 | TRBV30
CSARGLAGAGGELFF | TGCAGTGCTCGAGGACTAGCGGGAGCGGGCGGGGAGCTGTTTTTT | TRBJ2-2 | . | TRBD2 | TRBV20-1
CASSLRGPRSEYIQYF | TGTGCCAGCAGCTTGCGGGGACCCCGCTCGGAATACATTCAGTACTTC | TRBJ2-4 | few | . | TRBV5-6
CATSDGFAGELFF | TGTGCCACCAGTGATGGTTTCGCCGGGGAGCTGTTTTTT | TRBJ2-2 | few | . | TRBV24-1
CASSAYTSSGETQYF | TGTGCCAGCAGCGCCTATACTAGCTCCGGGGAGACCCAGTACTTC | TRBJ2-5 | many | . | TRBV7-8
CASSPTSGLTGELFF | TGTGCCAGCTCACCGACTAGCGGATTAACCGGGGAGCTGTTTTTT | TRBJ2-2 | few | TRBD2 | TRBV18